The sequence of this T cell receptor beta chain was determined in a study of blood T cell repertoires in COVID-19. Study-wide context: The samples span acute and convalescent COVID-19 from the United States, Italy and Spain. T cells, B-cell-depleted T cells, or PBMCs supplied cDNA or gDNA.

In the source study's methods: Nucleated cell counts were estimated from reference gene primer amplification. Assay used: immunoSEQ multiplex PCR; TCRdb lists only in-frame clones, some missing. That table is the source of V, J and clone size, and D and trimming were worked out from the DNA. The sample includes some 100,000 clones, roughly 92% of them seen just once. Trimming removed 7 bases from V and 6 bases from J; junction bases left unmatched: 8. The CDR3 runs 13 residues. Looked up from germline, CDR1 is MNHEY and CDR2 is SVGAGI. This rearrangement joins TRBV6-5 to TRBJ2-7, with 8 positions matching TRBD1. This clonotype was obtained from a man aged 70-80 years with acute or convalescent COVID-19. The material sequenced was peripheral blood. Here the CDR3 reads CASKRGQDGEQYF. The CDR3 DNA reads as TGTGCCAGCAAGAGGGGACAGGACGGCGAGCAGTACTTC.